This entry lists 30 T cell receptor beta chains sequenced from one sample in a study of HIV-infected children after antiretroviral therapy interruption. Treatment given: PENTA 11 planned treatment interruption arm or continuous ART arm. A 3' RACE protocol on RNA, with unique molecular identifiers, produced the TCR library. MiXCR, run by TCRdb on the 3' RACE reads, gives a single entry per CDR3 protein. The repertoire holds around 50,000 distinct CDR3 sequences, with about 4.3% as singletons. The sequences come from CD45RA+ CD4+ T cells from PBMCs, pooled from several time points, collected from a donor given antiretroviral therapy, either interrupted or continuous. The sample's subset: naive CD4+ CD45RA+ CD45RO- T cells. These receptors all stem from a pool of human donors with HIV.

This clonotype was observed many times. The chain carries TRBV6-6 and TRBJ2-2; 9 bases align to TRBD1. Trimming at V came to 0 bases and at J to 5 bases, leaving 10 bases not matched to a gene. In germline, CDR1 is MNHNY, CDR2 SVGAGI (reference sequence). The CDR3 loop spans 18 amino acids. This CDR3 reads CASSYSTVGTGKTGELFF. The CDR3 nucleotides read TGTGCCAGCAGTTACTCGACAGTAGGGACAGGGAAAACCGGGGAGCTGTTTTTT.

This clonotype was seen repeatedly, ten times or more. This chain uses TRBV7-9 with TRBJ2-6; 9 bases are shared with TRBD1. Unmatched junction bases numbered 11, after V lost 1 base and J lost 4 bases. The CDR3 has 19 amino acids. Germline V CDR1 and CDR2: SEHNR, FQNEAQ (reference sequence). The CDR3 here is CASSLGKPTGGTGANVLTF. CDR3 sequence (DNA): TGTGCCAGCAGCTTAGGAAAACCGACAGGGGGTACAGGGGCCAACGTCCTGACTTTC.

The rearrangement joins TRBV19 to TRBJ1-2; maybe TRBD1 (5 bases). The V end lost 6 bases, the J end lost 4 bases, and 12 bases lay between the germline ends. Germline V lookup: CDR1 LNHDA, CDR2 SQIVND (reference sequence). This CDR3 region has 13 residues. The CDR3 here is CASRADRTYGYTF. In nucleotides, the CDR3 is TGTGCCAGTAGGGCAGACAGAACCTATGGCTACACCTTC.

This clonotype was detected only a few times. This chain links TRBV12-3 or TRBV12-4 with TRBJ1-2, with D hard to call. CDR3 length: 15 residues. V was trimmed by 3 bases and J by 3 bases, leaving 14 bases between them. In DNA form, the CDR3 reads TGTGCCAGCAGTTTGAGGACCGCCAGCGACTATGGCTACACCTTC. Amino acids: CASSLRTASDYGYTF.

There are many counts of this clonotype. The chain employs TRBV6-1 and TRBJ1-1, with a tentative D call TRBD1 (5 bases). Trimming shortened V by 2 bases and J by 0 bases, and 13 bases separated the two germline ends. This CDR3 spans 16 amino acids. Per the germline V gene, CDR1 is MNHNS and CDR2 is SASEGT. In DNA, the CDR3 is TGTGCCAGCAGTGAACAAAGGGGCTTGGTGAACACTGAAGCTTTCTTT. It encodes CASSEQRGLVNTEAFF.

This clonotype appeared many times. The chain combines TRBV12-3 or TRBV12-4 with TRBJ1-2; 7 nucleotides agree with TRBD1. J was trimmed by 13 bases and V by 6 bases; bases with no gene match: 11. CDR3 length equals 12 residues. In DNA form, the CDR3 reads TGTGCCAGCAGCCTGAGGGGGCGCGTGGGCACCTTC. Protein product: CASSLRGRVGTF.

This clonotype is labeled as medium-sized. The chain is built from TRBV6-5 and TRBJ2-2; D could derive from TRBD1 or TRBD2 (5 bases each). Trimming pared 2 bases from V and 4 bases from J, leaving 11 bases between. Germline lookup yields CDR1 MNHEY and CDR2 SVGAGI. CDR3 size: 15 residues. CDR3 sequence reads: CASSYSGRATGELFF. For the CDR3, the DNA is TGTGCCAGCAGTTACAGCGGCAGGGCCACCGGGGAGCTGTTTTTT.

This clonotype has a count of ten or more. The rearrangement uses TRBV28 and TRBJ2-3; possible D gene TRBD1, 5 bases. Germline CDR1 and CDR2: MDHEN and SYDVKM. V was clipped by 11 bases and J by 3 bases, with 12 bases between them. The CDR3 loop spans 12 amino acids. CDR3 coding DNA: TGTGCCGCCGAAGGGGTTACAGATACGCAGTATTTT. Amino acid sequence: CAAEGVTDTQYF.

The chain recombines TRBV5-1 with TRBJ2-7, with D possibly being TRBD1 or TRBD2 (5 bases each). The germline V and J ends were trimmed by 2 bases and 2 bases, with 11 bases remaining between them. The germline CDR1 and CDR2 sequences are SGHRS and YFSETQ. This CDR3 has 14 amino acids. The CDR3: CASSLSPGPYEQYF. CDR3 nucleotide sequence: TGCGCCAGCAGCTTATCCCCGGGGCCCTACGAGCAGTACTTC.

This clonotype showed up many times. The gene calls are TRBV12-5 and TRBJ1-5; tentative D call: TRBD1 (5 bases). V was trimmed by 0 bases and J by 3 bases, leaving 12 bases between them. Germline V lookup: CDR1 LGHNT, CDR2 FRNRAP. The CDR3 length is 16 residues. Here the CDR3 DNA reads TGTGCTAGTGGTTTGGTACTCGGACATAACAATCAGCCCCAGCATTTT. Its protein product is CASGLVLGHNNQPQHF.

This clonotype was seen repeatedly, ten times or more. V and J are TRBV20-1 and TRBJ1-1; D ambiguous. Per the germline V gene, CDR1 is DFQATT and CDR2 is SNEGSKA (reference sequence). V lost 1 base and J 8 bases, leaving 14 bases between the germline ends. The CDR3 loop spans 13 amino acids. DNA of the CDR3: TGCAGTGCTAGAGGACCACCGGGTCCCGAAGCTTTCTTT. Protein sequence: CSARGPPGPEAFF.

This clonotype was counted ten times or more. The chain joins TRBV7-2 to TRBJ2-1, with a possible D match to TRBD2 (6 bases). CDR1 is SGHTA, CDR2 FQGNSA, per germline. Trimming pared 1 base from V and 9 bases from J, leaving 16 bases between. This CDR3 spans 15 amino acids. The CDR3 nucleotides are TGTGCCAGCAGCTTAGTAACCGGAGGCGGGGCTGAGCAGTTCTTC. Translated: CASSLVTGGGAEQFF.

This clonotype was seen ten or more times. The CDR3 region is CASSLGGQGARGYTF. The CDR3 coding sequence is TGTGCCAGCAGCTTAGGAGGACAGGGGGCGAGGGGCTACACCTTC. The chain has TRBV11-2 and TRBJ1-2; TRBD1 matches at 11 bases. Losses at the gene ends were 1 base for V and 8 bases for J; bases not matched to a gene: 6. CDR1 is SGHAT and CDR2 is FQNNGV in the germline V gene. This CDR3 spans 15 amino acids.

This clonotype is termed medium-sized. The chain employs TRBV27 and TRBJ1-5; unclear D gene. V gave up 6 bases and J gave up 1 base, with 10 bases separating them. In germline, CDR1 is MNHEY, CDR2 SMNVEV (reference sequence). CDR3 length: 14 residues. CDR3 nucleotide sequence: TGTGCCAGCAGGCGTGAGGCGAGCAATCAGCCCCAGCATTTT. Translated: CASRREASNQPQHF.

This clonotype showed up many times. V and J are TRBV20-1 and TRBJ2-1; D perhaps matches TRBD2 (5 bases). The ends were cut back, 1 base at V and 6 bases at J, with 7 bases in the middle. This CDR3 is 12 amino acids long. Germline V gene lookup returns CDR1 DFQATT and CDR2 SNEGSKA (reference sequence). CDR3 sequence reads: CSARAGINEQFF. Here the CDR3 DNA reads TGCAGTGCTAGAGCCGGGATCAATGAGCAGTTCTTC.

This clonotype showed up just once. The V gene is TRBV2, the J gene TRBJ1-2, with D perhaps matching TRBD1 (6 bases). Germline CDR1 is SNHLY and CDR2 is FYNNEI. V was cut by 8 bases and J by 4 bases, with 14 bases left in between. The CDR3 runs to 13 residues. CDR3 sequence reads: CASHREVGYGYTF. DNA of the CDR3: TGTGCCAGCCACAGGGAGGTGGGCTATGGCTACACCTTC.

This clonotype was observed many times. V and J are TRBV12-3 or TRBV12-4 and TRBJ1-2; D might be TRBD1 (5 bases). Trimming stripped 8 bases from V and 5 bases from J, with 15 bases between. The CDR3 totals 13 residues. For the CDR3, the DNA is TGTGCCAGCCGCCCAACAGGCGAATATGGCTACACCTTC. The encoded protein is CASRPTGEYGYTF.

This clonotype occurred many times. The V gene is TRBV2, the J gene TRBJ1-1; D gene uncertain. CDR1 SNHLY and CDR2 FYNNEI come from the germline V gene. V dropped 0 bases and J dropped 6 bases, with 8 bases sitting between them. The length of the CDR3 is 13 residues. CDR3 DNA sequence: TGTGCCAGCAGTGAAGCGCTAGTTCCTGAAGCTTTCTTT. Its protein product is CASSEALVPEAFF.

This clonotype was detected many times. This CDR3 is CASSECSGQGCEQYF. The CDR3 region has the DNA TGTGCCAGCAGTGAATGTTCTGGACAGGGGTGCGAGCAGTACTTC. The chain couples TRBV2 to TRBJ2-7, with 9 bases lining up with TRBD1. V dropped 2 bases and J dropped 6; count of bases not matched to a gene: 8. The CDR3 contains 15 residues. CDR1 is SNHLY and CDR2 is FYNNEI in the germline V gene.

In its sample, this clonotype was seen many times. V gene TRBV20-1 combines with J gene TRBJ1-5; 9 nucleotides align to TRBD1. CDR1 and CDR2 from the germline V gene are DFQATT and SNEGSKA (reference sequence). This CDR3 is built from 15 residues. J lost 4 bases, V lost 3 bases, and 7 bases had no gene match. Here the CDR3 reads CSASDSGTGNQPQHF. As DNA, the CDR3 is TGCAGTGCTAGTGACTCCGGGACAGGGAATCAGCCCCAGCATTTT.

The CDR3 is CASAPLAGEYYNEQFF. Written as DNA, the CDR3 is TGTGCTAGTGCCCCCTTAGCGGGAGAGTACTACAATGAGCAGTTCTTC. The chain is built from TRBV12-5 and TRBJ2-1; TRBD2 matches 9 bases. V gave up 7 bases and J gave up 3 bases; unmatched junction bases: 10. The CDR3 is 16 residues long. CDR1 and CDR2 (germline): LGHNT, FRNRAP.

Ten or more counts support this clonotype. The chain employs TRBV10-3 and TRBJ1-2; D ambiguous. V was trimmed by 0 bases and J by 4 bases, leaving 9 bases between them. Germline loops: CDR1 ENHRY, CDR2 SYGVKD. This CDR3 has 14 residues. The CDR3 loop is CAISESPPSYGYTF. The CDR3 nucleotides are TGTGCCATCAGTGAGTCGCCCCCCAGCTATGGCTACACCTTC.

Many counts were recorded for this clonotype. The V gene is TRBV12-3 or TRBV12-4, the J gene TRBJ2-7; 8 nucleotides agree with TRBD1. The J segment lost 4 bases and the V segment lost 5 bases, leaving 13 bases of the junction unmatched. CDR3 size: 16 residues. CDR3 protein: CASSPVILDREYEQYF. The DNA of the CDR3 is TGTGCCAGCAGTCCCGTCATCTTGGACAGGGAATACGAGCAGTACTTC.

This clonotype was found many times. CDR3 DNA sequence: TGTGCCACCAGTGAGGACAGGGGCGAGCAGTACTTC. Amino acid sequence: CATSEDRGEQYF. This chain links TRBV7-9 with TRBJ2-7; 9 nucleotides align to TRBD1. Trimming at V came to 10 bases and at J to 6 bases, leaving 7 bases not matched to a gene. CDR3 length: 12 amino acids. The germline gives CDR1 SEHNR, CDR2 FQNEAQ (reference sequence).

This clonotype appeared many times. The chain carries TRBV19 and TRBJ1-5; 8 nucleotides line up with TRBD1. Germline loops: CDR1 LNHDA, CDR2 SQIVND (reference sequence). The CDR3 has 15 residues. The ends lost 7 bases at V and 5 bases at J; junction bases unmatched: 10. CDR3 in DNA: TGTGCCAGTAATTTGGGCAGGGGGCCGGATCAGCCCCAGCATTTT. Residues: CASNLGRGPDQPQHF.

This clonotype has a count of ten or more. The chain is built from TRBV4-2 and TRBJ2-3; 7 nucleotides align to TRBD2. The V and J ends lost 0 bases and 7 bases, in that order; junction bases with no gene match: 13. This CDR3 region has 17 residues. Germline loops: CDR1 LGHNA, CDR2 YNFKEQ. The CDR3 here is CASSQDGGGLARNTQYF. The CDR3 nucleotides are TGTGCCAGCAGCCAAGATGGGGGGGGACTGGCCCGAAATACGCAGTATTTT.

Many counts were recorded for this clonotype. This chain joins TRBV23-1 and TRBJ2-1; TRBD2 matches at 11 bases. TRBV23-1 is designated an ORF whose function remains uncertain. V shed 3 bases and J 5 bases; nucleotides not matched to a gene: 12. The CDR3 sequence is 18 residues long. CDR3 nucleotides: TGCGCCAGCAGTCAGAGTCCCTCTAGCGGGGGGAGGCACAATGAGCAGTTCTTC. Residues: CASSQSPSSGGRHNEQFF.

This clonotype was observed many times. The chain employs TRBV9 and TRBJ2-5; no clear D. CDR3 length: 13 residues. Deletions cut 0 bases from V and 5 bases from J, with 8 bases between. Germline CDR1 SGDLS, CDR2 YYNGEE. The CDR3 is CASSVAPMETQYF. The CDR3 coding sequence is TGTGCCAGCAGCGTAGCCCCAATGGAGACCCAGTACTTC.

This clonotype was counted many times. This rearrangement joins TRBV27 to TRBJ1-2; D may be TRBD1 (5 bases). The CDR3 extends over 15 amino acids. The V gene's germline CDR1 is MNHEY and CDR2 SMNVEV (reference sequence). Trimming shortened V by 0 bases and J by 4 bases, and 12 bases separated the two germline ends. The CDR3 nucleotides read TGTGCCAGCAGTTTATCCAGGGTTTACCTCTATGGCTACACCTTC. It translates to CASSLSRVYLYGYTF.

This clonotype was counted only a few times. J is TRBJ2-1 and V is TRBV15, with 10 bases lining up with TRBD1. This CDR3 is 20 amino acids long. Germline CDR1 and CDR2: LNHNV and YYDKDF (reference sequence). Germline trimming cut 1 base from V and 6 bases from J; bases unmatched to any gene: 18. The CDR3 loop is CATSRALSRTWDRGSNEQFF. The CDR3 DNA is TGTGCCACCAGCAGAGCCCTCTCCCGAACCTGGGACAGGGGAAGCAATGAGCAGTTCTTC.